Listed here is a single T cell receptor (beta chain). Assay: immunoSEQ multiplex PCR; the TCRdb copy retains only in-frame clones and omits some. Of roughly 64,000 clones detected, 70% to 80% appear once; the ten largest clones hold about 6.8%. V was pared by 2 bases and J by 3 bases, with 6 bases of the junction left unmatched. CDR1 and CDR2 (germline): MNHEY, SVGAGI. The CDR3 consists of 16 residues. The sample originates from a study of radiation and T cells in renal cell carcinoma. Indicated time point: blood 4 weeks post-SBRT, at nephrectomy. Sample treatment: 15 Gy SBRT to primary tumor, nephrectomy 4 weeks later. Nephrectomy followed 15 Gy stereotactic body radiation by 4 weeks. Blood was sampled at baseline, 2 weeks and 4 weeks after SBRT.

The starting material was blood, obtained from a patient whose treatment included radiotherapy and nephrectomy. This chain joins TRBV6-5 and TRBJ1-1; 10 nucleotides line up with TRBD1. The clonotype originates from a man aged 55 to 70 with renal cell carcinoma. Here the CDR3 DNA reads TGTGCCAGCAGTTACCAGACAGGGGGCGCGGACACTGAAGCTTTCTTT. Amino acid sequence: CASSYQTGGADTEAFF.